The 2 T cell receptor beta chains below come from one sample, sequenced in a study of PD-L1 blockade in urothelial cancer. This table comes from immunoSEQ multiplex PCR, and its TCRdb copy is limited to in-frame clones, with some not included. Of tens of thousands of clones in the sample, around 85% were seen once. The material was PBMCs, obtained around atezolizumab (anti-PD-L1) treatment. The receptors derive from a man aged 50 or older with urothelial cancer.

The chain recombines TRBV7-3 with TRBJ2-3, with 11 nucleotides matching TRBD2. V gave up 4 bases and J gave up 2 bases; unmatched junction bases: 8. The germline gives CDR1 SGHTA, CDR2 FQGTGA. CDR3 size: 17 residues. The DNA of the CDR3 is TGTGCCAGCAGCTCTAGCGGGAGGACTGGTTTCACAGATACGCAGTATTTT. Its translation is CASSSSGRTGFTDTQYF.

This clone was seen once. The CDR3 nucleotides are TGTGCCAGCAGCGGGGCCGGGACTAGCGGGCGCAATGAGCAGTTCTTC. This gives the protein CASSGAGTSGRNEQFF. The gene calls are TRBV9 and TRBJ2-1; the match to TRBD2 covers 12 bases. The CDR3 has 16 amino acids. Per germline, CDR1 SGDLS and CDR2 YYNGEE. The V gene end was trimmed by 3 bases and the J gene end by 6 bases; junction bases not matched to a gene: 7.